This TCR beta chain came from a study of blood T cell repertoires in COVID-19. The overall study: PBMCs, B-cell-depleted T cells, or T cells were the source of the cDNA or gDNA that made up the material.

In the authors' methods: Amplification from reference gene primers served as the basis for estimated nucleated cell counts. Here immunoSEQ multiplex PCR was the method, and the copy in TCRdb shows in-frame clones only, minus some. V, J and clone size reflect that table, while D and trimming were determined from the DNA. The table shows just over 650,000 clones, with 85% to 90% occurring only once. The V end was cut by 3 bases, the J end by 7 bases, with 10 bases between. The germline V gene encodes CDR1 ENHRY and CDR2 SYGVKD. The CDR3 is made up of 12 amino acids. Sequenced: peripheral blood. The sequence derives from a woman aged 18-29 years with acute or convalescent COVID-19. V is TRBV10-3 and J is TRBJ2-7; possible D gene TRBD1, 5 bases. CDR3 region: CAISDASGEQYF. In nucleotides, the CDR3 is TGTGCCATCAGTGATGCTTCAGGGGAGCAGTACTTC.